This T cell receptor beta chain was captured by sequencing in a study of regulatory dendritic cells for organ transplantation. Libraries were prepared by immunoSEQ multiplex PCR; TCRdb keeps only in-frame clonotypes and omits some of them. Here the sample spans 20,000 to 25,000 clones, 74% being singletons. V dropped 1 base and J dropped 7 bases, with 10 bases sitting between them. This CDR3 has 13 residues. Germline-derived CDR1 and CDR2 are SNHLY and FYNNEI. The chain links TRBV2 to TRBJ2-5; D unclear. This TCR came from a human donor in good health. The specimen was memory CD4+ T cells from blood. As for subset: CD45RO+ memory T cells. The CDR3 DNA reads TGTGCCAGCAGTGAAGTTGGGTGCGGGACCCAGTACTTC. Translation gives CASSEVGCGTQYF.